This T cell receptor beta chain comes out of a study of T cell repertoires in cytomegalovirus infection. In the study overall: Selected CMV epitopes included recently identified HLA-C-restricted ones as well as well-studied HLA-B-restricted ones. From public TCR beta signatures came an indication of both CMV infection and matching HLA type.

Trimming stripped 6 bases from V and 3 bases from J, with 17 bases between. The CDR3 runs to 15 residues. Concerning this clonotype: Its cognate antigen is unknown.

TCRdb reanalysed the reads using MiXCR and keeps one entry per CDR3 protein. The data show around 750,000 distinct CDR3 sequences, 30% to 35% seen once. The source was cultured CD8+ T cells from PBMCs, collected from culture after CMV antigen stimulation. This TCR was recovered from a human donor in good health (CMV status not recorded). Some clones in this sample may be carry-over from other donors' samples. The rearrangement joins TRBV12-3 or TRBV12-4 to TRBJ1-2; D call uncertain. The CDR3 DNA reads TGTGCCAGCAGCCCCCCCGGGTTAGATTACTATGGCTACACCTTC. The encoded protein is CASSPPGLDYYGYTF.